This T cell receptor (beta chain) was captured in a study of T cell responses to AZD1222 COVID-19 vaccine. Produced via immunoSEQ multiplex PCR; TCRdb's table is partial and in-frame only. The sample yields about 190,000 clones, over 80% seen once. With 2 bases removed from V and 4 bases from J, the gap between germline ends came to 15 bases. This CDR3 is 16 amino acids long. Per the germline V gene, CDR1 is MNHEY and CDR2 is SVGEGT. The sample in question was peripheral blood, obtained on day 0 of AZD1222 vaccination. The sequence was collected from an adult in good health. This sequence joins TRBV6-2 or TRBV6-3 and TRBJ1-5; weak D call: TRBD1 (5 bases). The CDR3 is CASSYRQGVSNQPQHF. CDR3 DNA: TGTGCCAGCAGTTACAGGCAGGGCGTCAGTAATCAGCCCCAGCATTTT.